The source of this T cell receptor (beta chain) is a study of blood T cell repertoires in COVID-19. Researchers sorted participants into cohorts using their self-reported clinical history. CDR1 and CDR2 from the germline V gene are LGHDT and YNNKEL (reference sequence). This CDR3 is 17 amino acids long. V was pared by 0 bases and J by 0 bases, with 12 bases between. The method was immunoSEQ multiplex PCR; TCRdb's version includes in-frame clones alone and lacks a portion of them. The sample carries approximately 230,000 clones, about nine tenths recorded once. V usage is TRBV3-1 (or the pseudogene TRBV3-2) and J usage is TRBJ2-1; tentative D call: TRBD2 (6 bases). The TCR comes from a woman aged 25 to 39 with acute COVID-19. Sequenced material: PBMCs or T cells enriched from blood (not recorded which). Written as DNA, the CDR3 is TGTGCCAGCAGCCAAGAGTGGGGGGACCCCTCCTACAATGAGCAGTTCTTC. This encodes CASSQEWGDPSYNEQFF.